These 26 T cell receptor beta chains were sequenced from one sample in a study of T-cell reconstitution after alpha-beta-depleted transplantation in children (dated by TCRdb to about 2016). Library preparation used PCR. This sample was sequenced with an Illumina HiSeq 2500. TCR libraries were prepared with molecular barcoding, using unique molecular identifiers to normalize TCRbeta repertoire quantification. TCRdb's own reprocessing of the public reads used fastp at Q25 and MiXCR and kept productive beta chains. Each record represents a unique CDR3 protein, reported with the most common genes and DNA among its rows. This sample is represented by about 160,000 distinct CDR3 sequences; 11% of them were singletons. The top ten clones comprise 13% of the sample. This sample's treatment or condition label indicates: allogeneic hematopoietic cell transplantation with graft depleted of TCRalphabeta T cells and CD19 B cells.

Specimen: PBMCs, collected before TCRalphabeta/CD19-depleted stem cell transplant. These receptors all stem from a boy between 2 and 15 years old with acute myeloid leukemia, due to receive a stem cell transplant.

This clonotype was counted ten times or more. The chain combines TRBV20-1 with TRBJ2-2; perhaps D is TRBD1 or TRBD2 (5 bases each). This CDR3 is built from 15 residues. Trimming pared 1 base from V and 7 bases from J, leaving 16 bases between. The germline V gene encodes CDR1 DFQATT and CDR2 SNEGSKA (reference sequence). DNA of the CDR3: TGCAGTGCTAGAGCCCCGGGGACGATAGGCGGGGAGCTGTTTTTT. Translation: CSARAPGTIGGELFF.

This clonotype has at least ten counts. The gene calls are TRBV20-1 and TRBJ1-5, with D possibly being TRBD1 (5 bases). CDR1 and CDR2 (germline): DFQATT, SNEGSKA (reference sequence). The CDR3 consists of 14 residues. The germline V and J ends were trimmed by 6 bases and 4 bases, with 16 bases remaining between them. In DNA, the CDR3 is TGCAGTGCCCAAAAGGGGCCAAAAAATCAGCCCCAGCATTTT. It translates to CSAQKGPKNQPQHF.

The sample holds many counts of this clonotype. This chain links TRBV27 with TRBJ2-1, with TRBD2 matching 7 bases. V lost 5 bases, J lost 5 bases, and 6 bases stayed unmatched. The CDR3 is made up of 14 amino acids. The germline V gene has CDR1 MNHEY and CDR2 SMNVEV (reference sequence). In DNA, the CDR3 is TGTGCCAGCAGTATCACGGGACTACACAATGAGCAGTTCTTC. It translates to CASSITGLHNEQFF.

In this sample, this clonotype turned up many times. The J gene is TRBJ1-2, the V gene TRBV12-3 or TRBV12-4, with 8 bases identical to TRBD1. The CDR3 contains 15 residues. The J segment lost 3 bases and the V segment lost 6 bases, leaving 9 bases of the junction unmatched. CDR3 residues: CASSHGDRNYYGYTF. The CDR3, as DNA: TGTGCCAGCAGCCACGGGGACAGGAACTACTATGGCTACACCTTC.

The chain carries TRBV29-1 and TRBJ1-4; 7 nucleotides line up with TRBD1. Looked up from germline, CDR1 is SQVTM and CDR2 is ANQGSEA. This CDR3 is built from 12 residues. V shed 4 bases and J 6 bases; nucleotides not matched to a gene: 2. The CDR3 loop is CSVGQGDEKLFF. The CDR3 DNA sequence: TGCAGCGTTGGACAGGGAGATGAAAAACTGTTTTTT.

The V and J genes are TRBV11-2 and TRBJ2-5, with D tentatively TRBD2 (6 bases). The CDR3 is 14 residues long. Trimming removed 2 bases from V and 6 bases from J, with 13 bases in between. The germline V gene encodes CDR1 SGHAT and CDR2 FQNNGV. CDR3 protein: CASSLSGGTKTQYF. The CDR3 DNA is TGTGCCAGCAGCTTATCTGGGGGGACGAAGACCCAGTACTTC.

This clonotype showed up many times. The genes are TRBV20-1 and TRBJ1-4, with 8 bases fitting TRBD1. The CDR3 is made up of 13 amino acids. CDR1 DFQATT and CDR2 SNEGSKA come from the germline V gene (reference sequence). Losses at the gene ends were 6 bases for V and 5 bases for J; bases not matched to a gene: 5. In DNA form, the CDR3 reads TGCAGTGCGTCGGACAGGGTGAATGAAAAACTGTTTTTT. Translation: CSASDRVNEKLFF.

This clonotype was seen ten or more times. The chain couples TRBV6-5 to TRBJ2-7; maybe TRBD2 (5 bases). This CDR3 spans 11 amino acids. Germline values: CDR1 MNHEY, CDR2 SVGAGI. V lost 6 bases and J 7 bases, leaving 10 bases between the germline ends. CDR3 sequence (DNA): TGTGCCAGCAGCTTCCGGAGGGAGCAGTACTTC. Its translation: CASSFRREQYF.

This clonotype came up many times. The J gene is TRBJ1-1, the V gene TRBV7-9; D remains ambiguous. CDR1 and CDR2 from the germline V gene are SEHNR and FQNEAQ (reference sequence). The CDR3 covers 14 residues. V lost 5 bases, J lost 8 bases, and 18 bases lay in between. CDR3 in amino acids: CASSPTRFWPEAFF. CDR3 in DNA: TGTGCCAGCAGCCCAACCCGGTTTTGGCCCGAAGCTTTCTTT.

This clonotype was counted at least ten times. J is TRBJ1-1 and V is TRBV7-9, with 8 bases that match TRBD1. This CDR3 has 13 residues. V shed 1 base and J 7 bases; nucleotides not matched to a gene: 2. Per germline, CDR1 SEHNR and CDR2 FQNEAQ (reference sequence). The CDR3 reads CASSLGTGIEAFF. CDR3 DNA: TGTGCCAGCAGCTTAGGGACAGGGATTGAAGCTTTCTTT.

This clonotype was observed many times. The chain carries TRBV7-2 and TRBJ2-7, with TRBD2 matching 16 bases. Trimming removed 3 bases from V and 0 bases from J; junction bases left unmatched: 8. The length of the CDR3 is 19 residues. The germline gives CDR1 SGHTA, CDR2 FQGNSA. CDR3 bases: TGTGCCAGCAGCTTCTCCGGGACTAGCGGGGGGGCGAGCTCCTACGAGCAGTACGTC. Its protein is CASSFSGTSGGASSYEQYV.

This clonotype was detected a few times. This CDR3 is CASSHLGLADEQYF. The CDR3 bases are TGTGCCAGTAGTCACCTGGGACTAGCGGACGAGCAGTACTTC. The chain is built from TRBV19 and TRBJ2-7, with TRBD2 identical over 11 bases. This CDR3 has 14 amino acids. J gave up 5 bases and V 5 bases, and 5 bases lay outside the gene matches. Germline CDR1 LNHDA, CDR2 SQIVND (reference sequence). The complete variable domain, with remaining parts taken from reference TRBV19 and TRBJ2-7, reads DGGITQSPKYLFRKEGQNVTLSCEQNLNHDAMYWYRQDPGQGLRLIYYSQIVNDFQKGDIAEGYSVSREKKESFPLTVTSAQKNPTAFYLCASSHLGLADEQYFGPGTRLTVT.

This clonotype was observed a handful of times. CDR3 sequence reads: CASNDLGLGGRTNYGYTF. The CDR3 bases are TGTGCCAGCAATGATTTAGGGTTAGGGGGAAGAACTAACTATGGCTACACCTTC. This chain uses TRBV6-1 with TRBJ1-2; possibly TRBD1 for D (6 bases). The germline V gene encodes CDR1 MNHNS and CDR2 SASEGT. The CDR3 runs 18 residues. The ends were cut back, 7 bases at V and 0 bases at J, with 24 bases in the middle.

This clonotype has a count of ten or more. V gene TRBV7-3 combines with J gene TRBJ2-2; D is possibly TRBD2 (5 bases). V was cut by 4 bases and J by 0 bases, with 12 bases left in between. The CDR3 covers 16 residues. CDR1 SGHTA and CDR2 FQGTGA come from the germline V gene. The CDR3 protein is CASSYSSGPNTGELFF. For the CDR3, the DNA is TGTGCCAGCAGCTATTCGAGCGGACCGAACACCGGGGAGCTGTTTTTT.

This clonotype was recorded at least ten times. The chain is built from TRBV29-1 and TRBJ2-7; D is ambiguous. Trimming pared 8 bases from V and 3 bases from J, leaving 2 bases between. The CDR3 spans 8 residues. Looked up from germline, CDR1 is SQVTM and CDR2 is ANQGSEA. The CDR3 loop is CSLYEQYV. Here the CDR3 DNA reads TGCAGCCTCTACGAGCAGTACGTC.

At least ten counts were recorded for this clonotype. This chain joins TRBV7-8 and TRBJ2-2; D ambiguous. Per the germline V gene, CDR1 is SGHVS and CDR2 is FQNEAQ. The CDR3 covers 13 residues. V was trimmed by 1 base and J by 7 bases, leaving 7 bases between them. The CDR3 region is CASSLVGDGELFF. CDR3 nucleotides: TGTGCCAGCAGCTTAGTTGGGGACGGGGAGCTGTTTTTT.

This clonotype was observed many times. The chain carries TRBV27 and TRBJ1-2, with 11 positions matching TRBD1. There are 13 residues in the CDR3. The germline V gene has CDR1 MNHEY and CDR2 SMNVEV (reference sequence). V was clipped by 5 bases and J by 8 bases; unmatched bases: 4. The CDR3 spells CASSGQGAGGYTF. The CDR3 coding sequence is TGTGCCAGCAGTGGACAGGGGGCGGGGGGCTACACCTTC.

This clonotype was recorded many times. The chain carries TRBV7-3 and TRBJ2-1; 12 nucleotides match TRBD2. This CDR3 comprises 16 residues. J was trimmed by 9 bases and V by 2 bases; bases with no gene match: 8. Germline values: CDR1 SGHTA, CDR2 FQGTGA. For the CDR3, the DNA is TGTGCCAGCAGCTTAGGACTAGCGGGATTATATGGTGAGCAGTTCTTC. This sequence encodes CASSLGLAGLYGEQFF.

This clonotype was recorded many times. The V and J genes are TRBV28 and TRBJ2-7; D unresolved. CDR1 is MDHEN, CDR2 SYDVKM, per germline. Deletions cut 9 bases from V and 2 bases from J, with 20 bases between. This CDR3 is 15 amino acids long. CDR3 nucleotide sequence: TGTGCCAGTACCTACGTGATCACCCAGCCCTACGAGCAGTACTTC. It specifies CASTYVITQPYEQYF.

This clonotype was detected many times. This sequence joins TRBV25-1 and TRBJ2-1; no clear D gene. The CDR3 totals 13 residues. V was cut by 2 bases and J by 4 bases, with 6 bases left in between. Germline loops: CDR1 MGHDK, CDR2 SYGVNS. In DNA, the CDR3 is TGTGCCAGCAGTGAACGCGAATACAATGAGCAGTTCTTC. Its translation: CASSEREYNEQFF.

This clonotype was detected ten times or more. The genes are TRBV7-2 and TRBJ2-7; 11 positions agree with TRBD2. The V segment lost 5 bases and the J segment 12 bases; nucleotides outside the gene matches: 18. Germline-derived CDR1 and CDR2 are SGHTA and FQGNSA. The CDR3 totals 16 residues. The CDR3 bases are TGTGCCAGCAGCGATAGCGGGAGGGCCAAGAATGAAAACCGGTACTTC. Its protein product is CASSDSGRAKNENRYF.

This clonotype was seen many times. This rearrangement joins TRBV4-2 to TRBJ2-7; a possible D gene is TRBD2 (5 bases). CDR1 LGHNA and CDR2 YNFKEQ come from the germline V gene. This CDR3 contains 15 residues. V shed 2 bases and J shed 5 bases, with 16 bases lying between them. The CDR3 protein is CASSQWGSDTHEQYF. For the CDR3, the DNA is TGTGCCAGCAGCCAATGGGGTAGCGACACTCACGAGCAGTACTTC.

This clonotype came up many times. V usage is TRBV4-1 and J usage is TRBJ1-5, with a possible D match to TRBD1 (5 bases). V lost 4 bases to trimming and J lost 3 bases, with 13 bases between them. The CDR3 spans 15 residues. Germline V gives CDR1 MGHRA, CDR2 YSYEKL. Here the CDR3 reads CASSPWAGINQPQHF. CDR3 DNA: TGCGCCAGCAGCCCTTGGGCAGGGATCAATCAGCCCCAGCATTTT.

This clonotype has a count of ten or more. The chain has TRBV7-3 and TRBJ1-6; 7 bases fit TRBD1. Germline-derived CDR1 and CDR2 are SGHTA and FQGTGA. Trimming at V came to 5 bases and at J to 13 bases, leaving 8 bases not matched to a gene. This CDR3 is built from 13 residues. The CDR3 DNA follows: TGTGCCAGCAGCGGGGACAGCCGGGCGCCCCTCCACTTT. It translates to CASSGDSRAPLHF.

At least ten counts were recorded for this clonotype. The chain joins TRBV19 to TRBJ2-7, with 8 bases aligning to TRBD1. V lost 2 bases and J lost 4; bases outside the gene matches: 1. This CDR3 has 13 amino acids. CDR1 is LNHDA, CDR2 SQIVND, per germline (reference sequence). The CDR3 DNA reads as TGTGCCAGTAGTATAAGGACAGGGTACGAGCAGTACGTC. Translating gives CASSIRTGYEQYV.

This clonotype has a count of ten or more. V is TRBV28 and J is TRBJ2-7; D not certain. Germline V gene data show CDR1 as MDHEN and CDR2 as SYDVKM. The CDR3 length is 12 residues. V was pared by 4 bases and J by 3 bases, with 7 bases between. The CDR3: CASSWTVYEQYF. In DNA, the CDR3 is TGTGCCAGCAGTTGGACCGTCTACGAGCAGTACTTC.